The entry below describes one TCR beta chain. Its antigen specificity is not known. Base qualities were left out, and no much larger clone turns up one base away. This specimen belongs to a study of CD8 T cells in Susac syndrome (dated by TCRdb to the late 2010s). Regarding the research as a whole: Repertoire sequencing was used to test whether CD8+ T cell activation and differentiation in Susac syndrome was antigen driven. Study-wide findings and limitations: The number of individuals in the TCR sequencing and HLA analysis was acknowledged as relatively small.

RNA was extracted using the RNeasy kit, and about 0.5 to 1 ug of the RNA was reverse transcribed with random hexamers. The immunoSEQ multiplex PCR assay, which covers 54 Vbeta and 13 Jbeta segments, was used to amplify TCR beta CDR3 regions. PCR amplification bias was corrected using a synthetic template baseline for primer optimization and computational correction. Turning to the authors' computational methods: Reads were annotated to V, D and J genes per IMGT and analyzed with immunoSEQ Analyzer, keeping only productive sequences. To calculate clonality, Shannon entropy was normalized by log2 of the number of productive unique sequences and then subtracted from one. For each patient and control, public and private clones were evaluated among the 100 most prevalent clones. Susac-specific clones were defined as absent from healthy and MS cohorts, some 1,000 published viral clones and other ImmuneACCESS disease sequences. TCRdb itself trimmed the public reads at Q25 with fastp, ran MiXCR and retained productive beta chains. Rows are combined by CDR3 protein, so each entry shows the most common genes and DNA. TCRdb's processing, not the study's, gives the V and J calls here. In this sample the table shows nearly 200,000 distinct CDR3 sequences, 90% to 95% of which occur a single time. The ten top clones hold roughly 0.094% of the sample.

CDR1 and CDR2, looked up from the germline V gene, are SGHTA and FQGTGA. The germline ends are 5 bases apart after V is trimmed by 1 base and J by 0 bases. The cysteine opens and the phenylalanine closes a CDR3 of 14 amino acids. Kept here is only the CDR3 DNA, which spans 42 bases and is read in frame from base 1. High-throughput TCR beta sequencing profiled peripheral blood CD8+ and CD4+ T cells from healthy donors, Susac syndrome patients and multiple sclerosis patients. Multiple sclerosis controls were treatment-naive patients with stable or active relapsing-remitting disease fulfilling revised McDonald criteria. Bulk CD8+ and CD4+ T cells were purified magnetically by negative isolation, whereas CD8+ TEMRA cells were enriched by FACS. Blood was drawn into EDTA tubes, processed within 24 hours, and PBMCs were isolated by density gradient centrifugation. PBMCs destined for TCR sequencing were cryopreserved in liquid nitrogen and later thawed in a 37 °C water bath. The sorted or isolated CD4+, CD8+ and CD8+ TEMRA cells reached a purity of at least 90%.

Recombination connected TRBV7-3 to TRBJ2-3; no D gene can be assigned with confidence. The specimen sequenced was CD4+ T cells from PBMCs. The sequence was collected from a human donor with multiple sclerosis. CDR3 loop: CASSLMASTDTQYF. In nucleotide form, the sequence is TGTGCCAGCAGCTTAATGGCTAGCACAGATACGCAGTATTTT.